A single sample gave rise to the 28 T cell receptor beta chains below, sequenced in a study of T cell responses to AZD1222 COVID-19 vaccine (dated by TCRdb to about 2021). What the time point label conveys for this sample: about 28 days (+/-7) after the second vaccine dose. Libraries were made using the immunoSEQ multiplex PCR assay. This immuneACCESS table, as held by TCRdb, lists in-frame sequences with V and J called but not all clones. Of the missing ones, under half trace to an unresolved V gene in checked studies; the others have no known cause. In this sample the table shows roughly 140,000 clones, 92% of which occur a single time. The ten largest clones add up to less than 9.5% of the sample. The sequencing used peripheral blood, collected 28 days after the second AZD1222 dose. The receptors were sampled from an adult who received the AZD1222 COVID-19 vaccine.

This clone was seen once. The genes are TRBV2 and TRBJ2-5; D ambiguous. This CDR3 has 12 amino acids. Trimming removed 7 bases at V and 7 bases at J, with 13 bases between. Germline V CDR1 and CDR2: SNHLY, FYNNEI. The CDR3 bases are TGTGCCAGCAATCACCCGACGGGGACCCAGTACTTC. Its protein product is CASNHPTGTQYF.

To note about this clone: The junction departs from germline at one end; a sequencing error may be responsible. V is TRBV27 and J is TRBJ1-6; D gene unclear. Germline V gene sequence: CDR1 MNHEY, CDR2 SMNVEV (reference sequence). CDR3 length: 14 amino acids. The CDR3 loop reads CASSLSAANSPLHF. The DNA of the CDR3 is TGTGCCAGCAGTCTATCGGCGGCTAATTCACCCCTCCACTTT.

The chain links TRBV4-2 to TRBJ1-5, with D tentatively TRBD1 (5 bases). V was pared by 5 bases and J by 5 bases, with 7 bases between. The V gene's germline CDR1 is LGHNA and CDR2 YNFKEQ. The CDR3 has 12 residues. CDR3 in amino acids: CASSSGDQPQHF. DNA of the CDR3: TGTGCCAGCAGCTCGGGGGATCAGCCCCAGCATTTT.

This chain uses TRBV27 with TRBJ1-1; D is uncertain. There are 15 residues in the CDR3. Per germline, CDR1 MNHEY and CDR2 SMNVEV (reference sequence). Trimming removed 1 base from V and 5 bases from J, with 14 bases in between. For the CDR3, the DNA is TGTGCCAGCAGTTTATTGGGGAGTCGGGGTACTGAAGCTTTCTTT. Protein: CASSLLGSRGTEAFF.

The chain combines TRBV6-2 or TRBV6-3 with TRBJ2-2, with 9 bases fitting TRBD1. The CDR3 spans 15 residues. The germline CDR1 and CDR2 sequences are MNHEY and SVGEGT. V was clipped by 6 bases and J by 7 bases; unmatched bases: 9. The CDR3 is CASSRPGQGIGELFF. CDR3 sequence (DNA): TGTGCCAGCAGCCGACCGGGACAGGGCATCGGGGAGCTGTTTTTT.

V and J are TRBV7-9 and TRBJ1-1; weak D call: TRBD1 (5 bases). V was shortened by 2 bases and J by 5 bases, with 12 bases between the two germline ends. The CDR3 totals 14 residues. Per germline, CDR1 SEHNR and CDR2 FQNEAQ (reference sequence). Here the CDR3 reads CASSLKGVITEAFF. For the CDR3, the DNA is TGTGCCAGCAGCTTAAAAGGGGTTATTACTGAAGCTTTCTTT.

V is TRBV9 and J is TRBJ1-1; D is undetermined. Trimming pared 0 bases from V and 4 bases from J, leaving 7 bases between. This CDR3 contains 13 residues. Germline CDR1 and CDR2: SGDLS and YYNGEE. CDR3 sequence (DNA): TGTGCCAGCAGCGTAGAGGGCGGCACTGAAGCTTTCTTT. Protein: CASSVEGGTEAFF.

This chain uses TRBV6-5 with TRBJ2-3; D remains unclear. CDR3 length: 13 amino acids. CDR1 is MNHEY, CDR2 SVGAGI, per germline. V lost 0 bases and J lost 5, with 6 bases in between. The CDR3 sequence is CASSYSERDTQYF. The CDR3 bases are TGTGCCAGCAGTTACTCGGAGCGAGATACGCAGTATTTT.

V usage is TRBV5-5 and J usage is TRBJ1-2; D may be TRBD1 (5 bases). The CDR3 covers 17 residues. The V end was cut by 2 bases, the J end by 2 bases, with 19 bases between. The germline gives CDR1 SGHKS, CDR2 YYEKEE (reference sequence). CDR3 nucleotides: TGTGCCAGCAGCTTAATTGGCGGGGGAGGCCACAACTATGGCTACACCTTC. The encoded protein is CASSLIGGGGHNYGYTF.

This chain links TRBV6-2 or TRBV6-3 with TRBJ2-3, with TRBD1 identical over 7 bases. This CDR3 is 16 amino acids long. V lost 4 bases and J lost 1; bases outside the gene matches: 8. CDR1 is MNHEY, CDR2 SVGEGT, per germline. CDR3 coding DNA: TGTGCCAGCAGTTGGAATAGGGGGCGAGGCACAGATACGCAGTATTTT. It codes for CASSWNRGRGTDTQYF.

The genes are TRBV5-4 and TRBJ2-5; 8 positions agree with TRBD2. The CDR3 covers 14 residues. The ends lost 6 bases at V and 4 bases at J; junction bases unmatched: 8. Germline values: CDR1 SGHNT, CDR2 YYREEE (reference sequence). CDR3 in amino acids: CASNGPAGVETQYF. As DNA, the CDR3 is TGTGCCAGCAATGGACCAGCGGGGGTAGAGACCCAGTACTTC.

The chain carries TRBV10-3 and TRBJ1-1, with unresolved D. This CDR3 spans 13 amino acids. The V gene's germline CDR1 is ENHRY and CDR2 SYGVKD. The V and J ends lost 7 bases and 11 bases respectively, with 20 bases between them. CDR3 bases: TGTGCCATCACCCTCGACTCGTCTAGGCAGGCTTTCTTT. This codes for CAITLDSSRQAFF.

The chain joins TRBV7-9 to TRBJ2-5; 9 bases agree with TRBD1. Germline V CDR1 and CDR2: SEHNR, FQNEAQ (reference sequence). The trim removed 5 bases at V and 0 bases at J, leaving 4 bases unmatched. This CDR3 contains 15 residues. In nucleotides, the CDR3 is TGTGCCAGCAGCGCCGACAGGGGGTACCAAGAGACCCAGTACTTC. Its protein product is CASSADRGYQETQYF.

The V call is TRBV7-2, the J call TRBJ1-2, with D maybe TRBD1 (6 bases). Germline loops: CDR1 SGHTA, CDR2 FQGNSA. V gave up 5 bases and J gave up 5 bases, with 15 bases separating them. The CDR3 covers 14 residues. CDR3 sequence reads: CASSPGGGLYGYTF. For the CDR3, the DNA is TGTGCCAGCAGCCCCGGAGGGGGGTTATATGGCTACACCTTC.

The chain has TRBV7-2 and TRBJ1-4; D is ambiguous. Germline assignment: CDR1 SGHTA and CDR2 FQGNSA. This CDR3 has 14 residues. Trimming stripped 4 bases from V and 4 bases from J, with 10 bases between. The CDR3 DNA follows: TGTGCCAGCAGCTCTGGACTGAGTAATGAAAAACTGTTTTTT. It specifies CASSSGLSNEKLFF.

CDR3 sequence: CASSDRGSNTEAFF. CDR3 sequence (DNA): TGTGCCAGCAGTGATCGGGGATCGAACACTGAAGCTTTCTTT. This chain joins TRBV6-1 and TRBJ1-1; unclear D gene. V gave up 3 bases and J gave up 1 base, with 9 bases separating them. Per germline, CDR1 MNHNS and CDR2 SASEGT. This CDR3 comprises 14 residues.

The sample holds one count of this clone. The V gene is TRBV30, the J gene TRBJ2-7; 8 nucleotides match TRBD2. In germline, CDR1 is GTSNPN, CDR2 SVGIG (reference sequence). This CDR3 is 13 amino acids long. After removal of 3 bases from V and 3 bases from J, the junction contained 4 bases not matched to a gene. Here the CDR3 reads CAWRSREDYEQYF. As DNA, the CDR3 is TGTGCCTGGAGATCGCGGGAGGACTACGAGCAGTACTTC.

The J gene is TRBJ1-1, the V gene TRBV11-1; D gene uncertain. Germline CDR1 reads SGHAT; CDR2 reads FQDESV (reference sequence). The CDR3 is 14 residues long. The V end lost 1 base, the J end lost 5 bases, and 11 bases lay between the germline ends. Here the CDR3 DNA reads TGTGCCAGCAGCTTAGAAAGGGAGTGGACTGAAGCTTTCTTT. Protein product: CASSLEREWTEAFF.

This chain links TRBV19 with TRBJ1-2, with D possibly matching TRBD1 (5 bases). V was cut by 3 bases and J by 4 bases, with 15 bases left in between. The CDR3 is 15 residues long. CDR1 is LNHDA and CDR2 is SQIVND in the germline V gene (reference sequence). Written as DNA, the CDR3 is TGTGCCAGTAGTATCTCCAGGACGGGGCTCTATGGCTACACCTTC. Amino acid sequence: CASSISRTGLYGYTF.

The gene calls are TRBV7-9 and TRBJ1-1; D gene unclear. Germline V gene lookup returns CDR1 SEHNR and CDR2 FQNEAQ (reference sequence). The CDR3 runs to 14 residues. V was pared by 8 bases and J by 1 base, with 14 bases between. CDR3 DNA sequence: TGTGCCAGCCGCGCCACTTCAGGGAACACTGAAGCTTTCTTT. Translating gives CASRATSGNTEAFF.

The chain combines TRBV6-5 with TRBJ1-1, with D hard to call. The CDR3 is made up of 12 amino acids. V shed 6 bases and J shed 9 bases, with 14 bases lying between them. Germline V CDR1 and CDR2: MNHEY, SVGAGI. This CDR3 reads CASSSSDSQAFF. CDR3 coding DNA: TGTGCCAGCAGCTCCAGTGACTCTCAAGCTTTCTTT.

The J gene is TRBJ1-3, the V gene TRBV3-1 (or the pseudogene TRBV3-2), with 7 bases lining up with TRBD1. The junction had 7 bases not matched to a gene; V was cut back by 8 bases and J by 6 bases. CDR1 and CDR2 from the germline V gene are LGHDT and YNNKEL (reference sequence). The CDR3 runs 13 residues. The CDR3 here is CASSHRGENTIYF. CDR3 nucleotides: TGTGCCAGCTCCCACAGGGGAGAAAACACCATATATTTT.

This clone was seen only a few times. The V and J genes are TRBV19 and TRBJ2-1; 7 nucleotides match TRBD2. In germline, CDR1 is LNHDA, CDR2 SQIVND (reference sequence). After removal of 3 bases from V and 0 bases from J, the junction contained 5 bases not matched to a gene. The CDR3 contains 16 residues. In nucleotides, the CDR3 is TGTGCCAGTAGTATGAGGCGGGGGAGCTCCTACAATGAGCAGTTCTTC. Its translation: CASSMRRGSSYNEQFF.

This chain connects TRBV27 to TRBJ2-2; D ambiguous. The CDR3 has 11 amino acids. Deletions cut 4 bases from V and 6 bases from J, with 3 bases between. Germline V gene lookup returns CDR1 MNHEY and CDR2 SMNVEV (reference sequence). Here the CDR3 DNA reads TGTGCCAGCAGTTACGCCGGGGAGCTGTTTTTT. Protein: CASSYAGELFF.

CDR3 in DNA: TGCGCCAGCAGCCAAGATCAAACAGGCAAGAACACCGGGGAGCTGTTTTTT. Amino acid sequence: CASSQDQTGKNTGELFF. This sequence joins TRBV4-3 and TRBJ2-2; a weak D match, TRBD1 (5 bases). The V end lost 0 bases, the J end lost 1 base, and 12 bases lay between the germline ends. Germline V lookup: CDR1 LGHNA, CDR2 YSLEER. CDR3 length: 17 amino acids.

The chain links TRBV5-1 to TRBJ1-1; 8 bases align to TRBD1. V shed 0 bases, J shed 13 bases, and the junction held 8 bases outside the gene matches. Germline V gene data show CDR1 as SGHRS and CDR2 as YFSETQ. The CDR3 runs 13 residues. CDR3 loop: CASSLGQGLRVFF. CDR3 nucleotides: TGCGCCAGCAGCTTGGGACAGGGGCTGCGGGTTTTCTTT. The full variable domain, its missing parts supplied by reference TRBV5-1 and TRBJ1-1, is KAGVTQTPRYLIKTRGQQVTLSCSPISGHRSVSWYQQTPGQGLQFLFEYFSETQRNKGNFPGRFSGRQFSNSRSEMNVSTLELGDSALYLCASSLGQGLRVFFGQGTRLTVV.

The CDR3 nucleotides are TGTGCCAGCAGCTCAAAAAAGGGGGACACTTCCAATGAGCAGTTCTTC. This gives the protein CASSSKKGDTSNEQFF. The chain recombines TRBV7-8 with TRBJ2-1, with a possible D match to TRBD1 (6 bases). The CDR3 runs 16 residues. Between the trimmed V and J ends, which lost 4 bases and 6 bases, there was a span of 19 bases. In germline, CDR1 is SGHVS, CDR2 FQNEAQ. Drawing the rest from reference TRBV7-8 and TRBJ2-1, the complete variable domain is GAGVSQSPRYKVAKRGQDVALRCDPISGHVSLFWYQQALGQGPEFLTYFQNEAQLDKSGLPSDRFFAERPEGSVSTLKIQRTQQEDSAVYLCASSSKKGDTSNEQFFGPGTRLTVL.

The V call is TRBV27, the J call TRBJ1-6, with D tentatively TRBD1 (6 bases). Looked up from germline, CDR1 is MNHEY and CDR2 is SMNVEV (reference sequence). Between the trimmed V and J ends, which lost 6 bases and 5 bases, there was a span of 11 bases. The CDR3 consists of 14 residues. CDR3 bases: TGTGCCAGCAGCACAGACAGGCATAATTCACCCCTCCACTTT. This gives the protein CASSTDRHNSPLHF.